This passage covers 4 T cell receptor beta chains from one sample sequenced in a study of T-cell reconstitution after alpha-beta-depleted transplantation in children. Construction of the TCRbeta library involved unique molecular identifiers. From the PCR reads, TCRdb called clonotypes with MiXCR, one entry per CDR3 protein. The sample yields under 750,000 distinct CDR3 sequences, more than 20% seen once. The source material was PBMCs, mostly from graft donor cells, sampled 360 days after TCRalphabeta/CD19-depleted stem cell transplant. All receptors come from a boy younger than two who had a stem cell transplant for acute myeloid leukemia, so the T cells may come from the graft donor.

V usage is TRBV29-1 and J usage is TRBJ2-3; D gene ambiguous. Germline V gene lookup returns CDR1 SQVTM and CDR2 ANQGSEA. The CDR3 sequence is 12 residues long. The V end lost 4 bases, the J end lost 6 bases, and 11 bases lay between the germline ends. CDR3 protein: CSVGLLADTQYF. DNA of the CDR3: TGCAGCGTTGGGTTGTTGGCGGATACGCAGTATTTT.

The V and J genes are TRBV29-1 and TRBJ1-1; tentatively, D is TRBD1 (5 bases). The CDR3 runs to 13 residues. Germline-derived CDR1 and CDR2 are SQVTM and ANQGSEA. The V end was cut by 6 bases, the J end by 1 base, with 12 bases between. This chain's CDR3 is CSVIDRPNTEAFF. For the CDR3, the DNA is TGCAGCGTAATAGACAGACCGAACACTGAAGCTTTCTTT.

Ten or more counts support this clonotype. The chain links TRBV20-1 to TRBJ1-5; D is ambiguous. Trimming removed 3 bases from V and 4 bases from J, with 7 bases in between. CDR1 and CDR2 (germline): DFQATT, SNEGSKA (reference sequence). This CDR3 region has 12 residues. CDR3: CSASNANQPQHF. CDR3 DNA sequence: TGCAGTGCTAGCAACGCAAATCAGCCCCAGCATTTT.

This clonotype was found many times. The rearrangement joins TRBV5-1 to TRBJ1-6; TRBD1 matches at 7 bases. This CDR3 region has 16 residues. The trim removed 4 bases at V and 7 bases at J, leaving 11 bases unmatched. Per germline, CDR1 SGHRS and CDR2 YFSETQ. The CDR3: CASSPSRGLGNSPLHF. CDR3 DNA: TGCGCCAGCAGCCCCTCGAGGGGGCTGGGAAATTCACCCCTCCACTTT.